Reported below is one T cell receptor beta chain. Its antigen is unknown. This entry belongs to a study of cytomegalovirus exposure and HLA in healthy donors. CDR1 and CDR2 (germline): LNHDA, SQIVND (reference sequence). The CDR3 loop spans 14 amino acids. Between the trimmed V and J ends, which lost 5 bases and 0 bases, there was a span of 8 bases. This PCR relied on a set of 60 Vbeta primers and 13 Jbeta primers. TCRdb keeps only in-frame clones here, not all; method: immunoSEQ multiplex PCR. The data hold roughly 100,000 clones, with 69% observed a single time. Study findings and constraints: In a later analysis, most CMV-associated TCR beta chains appeared HLA-restricted. The study put 150 to 200 TCR beta chains on its list as cytomegalovirus-associated.

The TCR sequence derives from a young man in good health and CMV-seronegative. What was sequenced was PBMCs. The V call is TRBV19, the J call TRBJ1-3; D ambiguous. As DNA, the CDR3 is TGTGCCAGTAGTGGCGGAGCCTCTGGAAACACCATATATTTT. Translating it yields CASSGGASGNTIYF.